This T cell receptor (beta chain) emerged from a study of control samples from healthy donors and cancer patients. Measured with immunoSEQ multiplex PCR; TCRdb has only the in-frame clones, and not every one. This sample has 85,000 to 100,000 clones; roughly four fifths occur once, and the top ten carry roughly 2%. There are 14 residues in the CDR3. V lost 3 bases and J 5 bases, leaving 13 bases between the germline ends. CDR1 is SGHAT, CDR2 FQNNGV, per germline. The source material was blood. This chain joins TRBV11-2 and TRBJ2-5; possibly TRBD2 for D (5 bases). The TCR originated in a man aged 55-75 years in good health. In DNA form, the CDR3 reads TGTGCCAGCAGCTTCCGGGGATTTCCGGAGACCCAGTACTTC. The encoded protein is CASSFRGFPETQYF.